The clone carrying this TCR beta chain has just a few counts. Measured with immunoSEQ multiplex PCR; TCRdb has only the in-frame clones, and not every one. The sample lists tens of thousands of clones, approximately 88% seen once, with approximately 4.5% in the top ten. The data were obtained in a study of T cell responses to AZD1222 COVID-19 vaccine. CDR1 is SGHDT, CDR2 YYEEEE, per germline. This CDR3 comprises 17 residues. V shed 4 bases and J shed 2 bases, with 20 bases lying between them. The chain has TRBV5-6 and TRBJ2-3, with D tentatively TRBD2 (6 bases). Sample: peripheral blood, taken on day 0 of MenACWY control vaccination. This sequence was found in an adult in good health. In DNA form, the CDR3 reads TGTGCCAGCAGCATCCAGACTAGTTGGGTGAACACAGATACGCAGTATTTT. Translated, it gives CASSIQTSWVNTDTQYF.